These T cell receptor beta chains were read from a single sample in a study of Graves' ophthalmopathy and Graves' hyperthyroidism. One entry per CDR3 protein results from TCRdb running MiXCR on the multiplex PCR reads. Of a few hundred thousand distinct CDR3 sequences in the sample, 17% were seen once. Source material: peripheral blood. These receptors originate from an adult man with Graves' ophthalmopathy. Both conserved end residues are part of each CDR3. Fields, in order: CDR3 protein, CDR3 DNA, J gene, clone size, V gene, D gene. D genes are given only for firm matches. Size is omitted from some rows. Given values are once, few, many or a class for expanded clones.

cdr3_aa: CASSPVSNTEAFF
cdr3_nt: TGTGCCAGCAGTCCGGTGTCGAACACTGAAGCTTTCTTT
j_call: TRBJ1-1
clone_size: many
v_call: TRBV6-2/TRBV6-3
d_call: NA

cdr3_aa: CASSWRIPQNTEAFF
cdr3_nt: TGTGCCAGCAGTTGGAGGATACCGCAAAACACTGAAGCTTTCTTT
j_call: TRBJ1-1
clone_size: many
v_call: TRBV12-3/TRBV12-4
d_call: NA

cdr3_aa: CASTQGFGAYNSPLHF
cdr3_nt: TGTGCCAGCACCCAGGGGTTTGGCGCGTATAATTCACCCCTCCACTTT
j_call: TRBJ1-6
clone_size: many
v_call: TRBV12-3/TRBV12-4
d_call: NA

cdr3_aa: CASSFPTGAYEQYF
cdr3_nt: TGTGCCAGCAGTTTCCCCACAGGGGCCTACGAGCAGTACTTC
j_call: TRBJ2-7
clone_size: many
v_call: TRBV28
d_call: TRBD1

cdr3_aa: CASSEQPGGQPQLF
cdr3_nt: TGTGCCAGCAGTGAACAGCCGGGAGGTCAGCCCCAGCTTTTT
j_call: TRBJ1-5
clone_size: NA
v_call: TRBV2
d_call: NA

cdr3_aa: CASSGQGYNQPQHF
cdr3_nt: TGTGCCAGCAGTGGACAGGGGTACAATCAGCCCCAGCATTTT
j_call: TRBJ1-5
clone_size: many
v_call: TRBV6-1
d_call: TRBD1

cdr3_aa: CSATTSGMSYEQYF
cdr3_nt: TGCAGTGCTACTACTAGCGGGATGTCATACGAGCAGTACTTC
j_call: TRBJ2-7
clone_size: many
v_call: TRBV20-1
d_call: TRBD2

cdr3_aa: CASSLAAPGLNTEAFF
cdr3_nt: TGTGCCAGCAGCTTGGCCGCCCCAGGGCTGAACACTGAAGCTTTCTTT
j_call: TRBJ1-1
clone_size: many
v_call: TRBV5-5
d_call: NA

cdr3_aa: CASSQDASGGGPYEQYF
cdr3_nt: TGCGCCAGCAGCCAAGATGCTAGCGGGGGGGGACCCTACGAGCAGTACTTC
j_call: TRBJ2-7
clone_size: NA
v_call: TRBV4-3
d_call: TRBD2

cdr3_aa: CAWSPNRDRGRPYNSPLHF
cdr3_nt: TGTGCCTGGAGCCCTAACCGGGACAGGGGAAGACCCTATAATTCACCCCTCCACTTT
j_call: TRBJ1-6
clone_size: many
v_call: TRBV30
d_call: TRBD1

cdr3_aa: CASSLGPGQGGQETQYF
cdr3_nt: TGTGCCAGCAGTTTAGGCCCGGGACAGGGCGGACAAGAGACCCAGTACTTC
j_call: TRBJ2-5
clone_size: many
v_call: TRBV12-3/TRBV12-4
d_call: TRBD1

cdr3_aa: CASSPFNQNIQYF
cdr3_nt: TGTGCCAGCAGTCCTTTCAACCAGAACATTCAGTACTTC
j_call: TRBJ2-4
clone_size: many
v_call: TRBV27
d_call: NA

cdr3_aa: CASADREDYGYTF
cdr3_nt: TGTGCCAGCGCGGACAGGGAGGACTATGGCTACACCTTC
j_call: TRBJ1-2
clone_size: many
v_call: TRBV6-1
d_call: TRBD1

cdr3_aa: CASRGDSIYGYTF
cdr3_nt: TGTGCCAGCAGGGGGGACAGTATCTATGGCTACACCTTC
j_call: TRBJ1-2
clone_size: many
v_call: TRBV6-5
d_call: TRBD1

cdr3_aa: CATNSMDTEAFF
cdr3_nt: TGTGCCACCAACTCCATGGACACTGAAGCTTTCTTT
j_call: TRBJ1-1
clone_size: NA
v_call: TRBV15
d_call: NA

cdr3_aa: CATYGGGRETQYF
cdr3_nt: TGTGCCACCTATGGCGGGGGTCGAGAGACCCAGTACTTC
j_call: TRBJ2-5
clone_size: many
v_call: TRBV10-3
d_call: TRBD2

cdr3_aa: CASSLEGGGQYF
cdr3_nt: TGTGCCAGCAGCTTAGAAGGGGGGGGGCAGTACTTC
j_call: TRBJ2-7
clone_size: NA
v_call: TRBV7-2
d_call: NA

cdr3_aa: CASWASFVSYEQYF
cdr3_nt: TGTGCCAGCTGGGCCTCTTTTGTTTCCTACGAGCAGTACTTC
j_call: TRBJ2-7
clone_size: many
v_call: TRBV2
d_call: NA

cdr3_aa: CASSLGIQGSTEAFF
cdr3_nt: TGCGCCAGCAGCTTAGGAATACAGGGTTCCACTGAAGCTTTCTTT
j_call: TRBJ1-1
clone_size: many
v_call: TRBV5-1
d_call: NA

cdr3_aa: CATSGRDGYTF
cdr3_nt: TGTGCCACCAGTGGGCGTGATGGCTACACCTTC
j_call: TRBJ1-2
clone_size: many
v_call: TRBV24-1
d_call: NA

cdr3_aa: CASRGPSNLSSYEQYF
cdr3_nt: TGTGCCAGCAGAGGCCCCTCTAACCTGAGCTCCTACGAGCAGTACTTC
j_call: TRBJ2-7
clone_size: many
v_call: TRBV6-1
d_call: NA

cdr3_aa: CSAPDIGYEQYF
cdr3_nt: TGCAGTGCTCCGGACATTGGGTACGAGCAGTACTTC
j_call: TRBJ2-7
clone_size: many
v_call: TRBV20-1
d_call: NA

cdr3_aa: CASSFVRGYEQYF
cdr3_nt: TGTGCCAGCAGCTTCGTACGGGGCTACGAGCAGTACTTC
j_call: TRBJ2-7
clone_size: many
v_call: TRBV11-2
d_call: NA